This paragraph reports one TCR beta chain. The CDR3 sequence is 15 residues long. The V gene's germline CDR1 is LNHDA and CDR2 SQIVND (reference sequence). With 1 base clipped from V and 6 bases from J, the junction kept 6 bases outside the gene matches. The data belong to a study of T cell responses to AZD1222 COVID-19 vaccine. Sequencing was performed with immunoSEQ multiplex PCR; in TCRdb, only in-frame clones are kept and a portion is missing. This table has some 170,000 clones, about 89% appearing once. This chain uses TRBV19 with TRBJ2-5, with TRBD1 matching 9 bases. This sequence originates from an adult in good health. Sequencing was performed on peripheral blood, taken on day 0 of AZD1222 vaccination. CDR3 bases: TGTGCCAGTAGTATAGCCGGGACAGGGAGAAAGACCCAGTACTTC. This translates into CASSIAGTGRKTQYF.